A selection of T cell receptor beta chains follows, all from one sample in a study of shared clonotypes between healthy human individuals. TCRdb's copy holds only in-frame clones and misses some; the assay was immunoSEQ multiplex PCR. The sample records under 2.5 million clones, just under 95% being singletons. Sequenced input: naive CD4+ T cells from PBMCs. The receptors shown here come from a man younger than 30 in good health. Some clones in this sample may be carry-over from other donors' samples. The CDR3 runs from the conserved cysteine through the conserved F or W. The D gene is left open where the match is weak. Clone size, where shown, is once, few, many, or a class for clones that have expanded.

d_call | j_call | clone_size | v_call | cdr3_aa | cdr3_nt
. | TRBJ1-3 | . | TRBV6-5 | CASSYSLSSGNTIYF | TGTGCCAGCAGTTACTCCCTCTCCTCTGGAAACACCATATATTTT
. | TRBJ2-5 | . | TRBV7-6 | CASSLAQGLSPKTQYF | TGTGCCAGCAGCTTAGCGCAGGGGCTCTCACCGAAGACCCAGTACTTC
. | TRBJ2-2 | . | TRBV28 | CASKRSTGELFF | TGTGCCAGCAAGCGGAGCACCGGGGAGCTGTTTTTT
. | TRBJ2-2 | . | TRBV7-2 | CASSLVGWSGELFF | TGTGCCAGCAGCTTAGTAGGGTGGTCCGGGGAGCTGTTTTTT
TRBD1 | TRBJ2-1 | . | TRBV11-2 | CASSSDRGNGNEQFF | TGTGCCAGCAGCTCCGACAGGGGGAATGGAAATGAGCAGTTCTTC
. | TRBJ2-2 | . | TRBV18 | CASSLLPNTGELFF | TGTGCCAGCTCACTTCTACCGAACACCGGGGAGCTGTTTTTT
. | TRBJ2-1 | . | TRBV2 | CASRQQSISYNEQFF | TGTGCCAGCAGACAACAGTCCATCTCCTACAATGAGCAGTTCTTC
. | TRBJ1-2 | once | TRBV7-9 | CASSFPLFYGYTF | TGTGCCAGCAGCTTCCCCCTCTTTTATGGCTACACCTTC
. | TRBJ2-1 | . | TRBV4-1 | CASSQERRVDEQFF | TGCGCCAGCAGCCAAGAAAGGCGCGTAGATGAGCAGTTCTTC
. | TRBJ2-2 | . | TRBV9 | CASSVDQFRGELFF | TGTGCCAGCAGCGTAGATCAATTCAGAGGGGAGCTGTTTTTT
TRBD1 | TRBJ2-6 | . | TRBV19 | CASRRDRARSGANVLTF | TGTGCCAGTAGGCGGGACAGGGCCCGCTCTGGGGCCAACGTCCTGACTTTC
TRBD1 | TRBJ1-1 | few | TRBV2 | CASSRRGQWAFF | TGTGCCAGCAGCCGAAGGGGGCAATGGGCTTTCTTT
. | TRBJ1-2 | few | TRBV7-2 | CASSPTTDYGYTF | TGTGCCAGCAGCCCAACGACGGACTATGGCTACACCTTC
. | TRBJ1-1 | . | TRBV14 | CASSQGQYTEAFF | TGTGCCAGCAGCCAGGGGCAGTACACTGAAGCTTTCTTT
. | TRBJ2-1 | . | TRBV15 | CATSSEDPRNEQFF | TGTGCCACCAGCAGTGAGGACCCAAGAAATGAGCAGTTCTTC
TRBD1 | TRBJ2-1 | . | TRBV11-1 | CASSSQGAGLPSEQFF | TGTGCCAGCAGCTCTCAGGGGGCGGGTCTCCCCAGTGAGCAGTTCTTC
. | TRBJ2-5 | . | TRBV5-5 | CASSSGRAWETQYF | TGTGCCAGCAGCTCCGGCAGGGCGTGGGAGACCCAGTACTTC
TRBD2 | TRBJ2-1 | . | TRBV27 | CASKLAGEGRMEQFF | TGTGCCAGCAAACTAGCGGGAGAGGGAAGGATGGAGCAGTTCTTC
. | TRBJ1-1 | once | TRBV14 | CASSHRQTEAFF | TGTGCCAGCAGCCACCGACAGACTGAAGCTTTCTTT
. | TRBJ2-7 | . | TRBV6-1 | CASDSQSSYEQYF | TGTGCCAGCGACAGTCAAAGCTCCTACGAGCAGTACTTC
TRBD2 | TRBJ2-6 | . | TRBV4-2 | CASSQAGTSGSVKVGANVLTF | TGTGCCAGCAGCCAAGCAGGGACTAGCGGGAGCGTGAAGGTCGGGGCCAACGTCCTGACTTTC